These 17 T cell receptor beta chains were all obtained from the same sample, sequenced in a study of early T cells in non-severe SARS-CoV-2 infection. TCRdb called the 5' RACE reads again in MiXCR, with one record for every CDR3 protein. The sample contains fewer than 130,000 distinct CDR3 sequences, over 9.5% of which appear only once. The source material was whole blood, sampled at baseline. Every receptor here comes from an adult who was a healthcare worker with PCR-confirmed SARS-CoV-2 infection or an uninfected control (not recorded which).

This clonotype was seen more than once but under ten times. The CDR3 here is CASSLRSGQETQYF. CDR3 DNA: TGTGCCAGCAGCTTACGGTCAGGGCAAGAGACCCAGTACTTC. The chain uses TRBV7-9 and TRBJ2-5, with TRBD1 as a possible D gene (5 bases). V was pared by 2 bases and J by 2 bases, with 9 bases between. The CDR3 sequence is 14 residues long. Germline CDR1 reads SEHNR; CDR2 reads FQNEAQ (reference sequence).

Here the CDR3 DNA reads TGTGCTAGTGGTTTCGGGGGGGCTGAAGCTTTCTTT. This translates into CASGFGGAEAFF. V and J are TRBV12-5 and TRBJ1-1; D is perhaps TRBD1 (5 bases). CDR3 length: 12 amino acids. Germline-derived CDR1 and CDR2 are LGHNT and FRNRAP. Trimming took 3 bases from V and 6 from J, leaving 8 bases between them. Looking up the rest from reference TRBV12-5 and TRBJ1-1 gives the full variable domain: DARVTQTPRHKVTEMGQEVTMRCQPILGHNTVFWYRQTMMQGLELLAYFRNRAPLDDSGMPKDRFSAEMPDATLATLKIQPSEPRDSAVYFCASGFGGAEAFFGQGTRLTVV.

The V gene is TRBV7-3, the J gene TRBJ2-2; D is perhaps TRBD2 (5 bases). V was clipped by 1 base and J by 6 bases, with 6 bases between them. Germline CDR1 is SGHTA and CDR2 is FQGTGA. The CDR3 extends over 13 amino acids. The CDR3 DNA sequence: TGTGCCAGCAGCTTAATGGAGGCCGGGGAGCTGTTTTTT. It yields the protein CASSLMEAGELFF.

Only a few counts were recorded for this clonotype. V is TRBV29-1 and J is TRBJ1-2; D is ambiguous. This CDR3 contains 12 residues. Germline V lookup: CDR1 SQVTM, CDR2 ANQGSEA. Trimming left V 8 bases short and J 2 bases short, with 12 bases between. CDR3: CSIFGANYGYTF. The DNA of the CDR3 is TGCAGCATCTTTGGTGCCAACTATGGCTACACCTTC.

This clonotype was observed at least ten times. This chain uses TRBV5-1 with TRBJ1-1; TRBD1 might be the D (5 bases). The CDR3 totals 15 residues. The germline V and J ends were trimmed by 3 bases and 5 bases, with 17 bases remaining between them. In germline, CDR1 is SGHRS, CDR2 YFSETQ. The DNA for the CDR3 is TGCGCCAGCAGCTCCTTCTGGGGGTCGGGGACTGAAGCTTTCTTT. Protein product: CASSSFWGSGTEAFF. The variable domain in full, completed from reference TRBV5-1 and TRBJ1-1, reads KAGVTQTPRYLIKTRGQQVTLSCSPISGHRSVSWYQQTPGQGLQFLFEYFSETQRNKGNFPGRFSGRQFSNSRSEMNVSTLELGDSALYLCASSSFWGSGTEAFFGQGTRLTVV.

The chain links TRBV7-2 to TRBJ2-7; the D is unclear. V lost 5 bases to trimming and J lost 2 bases, with 13 bases between them. Germline values: CDR1 SGHTA, CDR2 FQGNSA. This CDR3 has 14 amino acids. The CDR3 protein is CASSRHSSTYEQYF. The CDR3 bases are TGTGCCAGCAGCCGCCATTCCTCTACCTACGAGCAGTACTTC. Full variable domain (missing parts from reference TRBV7-2 and TRBJ2-7): GAGVSQSPSNKVTEKGKDVELRCDPISGHTALYWYRQSLGQGLEFLIYFQGNSAPDKSGLPSDRFSAERTGGSVSTLTIQRTQQEDSAVYLCASSRHSSTYEQYFGPGTRLTVT.

V and J are TRBV29-1 and TRBJ2-1; TRBD1 agrees at 8 bases. V lost 0 bases and J lost 5; bases outside the gene matches: 15. Germline values: CDR1 SQVTM, CDR2 ANQGSEA. The CDR3 is made up of 18 amino acids. CDR3 nucleotides: TGCAGCGTTGAAGAATATTCCCCATCGGGGACAGGCCACAATGAGCAGTTCTTC. It encodes CSVEEYSPSGTGHNEQFF.

This clonotype was recorded many times. The chain uses TRBV2 and TRBJ1-6, with D possibly matching TRBD1 (5 bases). The CDR3 extends over 17 amino acids. The germline gives CDR1 SNHLY, CDR2 FYNNEI. Trimming cost V 7 bases and J 0 bases, with 16 bases left between them. The CDR3 sequence is CASNKAGTTSYNSPLHF. CDR3 nucleotides: TGTGCCAGCAATAAGGCAGGGACTACCTCCTATAATTCACCCCTCCACTTT.

This clonotype has more than one count but fewer than ten. The chain is built from TRBV20-1 and TRBJ1-3; D unresolved. This CDR3 is built from 13 residues. V lost 1 base and J lost 4, with 8 bases in between. Germline V gene data show CDR1 as DFQATT and CDR2 as SNEGSKA (reference sequence). The CDR3 nucleotides are TGCAGTGCTAGAGTAAACTACGGAAACACCATATATTTT. Protein: CSARVNYGNTIYF.

At least ten counts were recorded for this clonotype. V and J are TRBV6-1 and TRBJ1-2; D is unresolved. The V end lost 0 bases, the J end lost 8 bases, and 10 bases lay between the germline ends. The CDR3 loop spans 13 amino acids. Germline assignment: CDR1 MNHNS and CDR2 SASEGT. The CDR3 loop reads CASSEAEGGGYTF. DNA for the CDR3: TGTGCCAGCAGTGAAGCGGAGGGCGGCGGCTACACCTTC.

The V call is TRBV7-9, the J call TRBJ2-7, with D perhaps being TRBD1 or TRBD2 (5 bases each). Trimming pared 5 bases from V and 7 bases from J, leaving 18 bases between. Per the germline V gene, CDR1 is SEHNR and CDR2 is FQNEAQ (reference sequence). This CDR3 spans 14 amino acids. The CDR3 DNA is TGTGCCAGCAGCCCGCCTCGGGACCTCTTGGAGCAGTACTTC. Its translation: CASSPPRDLLEQYF.

This clonotype was picked up a small number of times. J is TRBJ1-1 and V is TRBV29-1; D remains ambiguous. Germline V gene sequence: CDR1 SQVTM, CDR2 ANQGSEA. V lost 5 bases, J lost 6 bases, and 10 bases lay in between. There are 11 residues in the CDR3. The CDR3: CSVSMRAEAFF. The CDR3 coding sequence is TGCAGCGTTAGTATGAGGGCTGAAGCTTTCTTT. The full variable domain, its missing parts supplied by reference TRBV29-1 and TRBJ1-1, is SAVISQKPSRDICQRGTSLTIQCQVDSQVTMMFWYRQQPGQSLTLIATANQGSEATYESGFVIDKFPISRPNLTFSTLTVSNMSPEDSSIYLCSVSMRAEAFFGQGTRLTVV.

V is TRBV29-1 and J is TRBJ1-5; possibly TRBD1 for D (6 bases). The CDR3 is made up of 14 amino acids. Germline CDR1 SQVTM, CDR2 ANQGSEA. Trimming left V 4 bases short and J 0 bases short, with 10 bases between. The chain's CDR3 is CSVGWTDSNQPQHF. The CDR3 DNA sequence: TGCAGCGTTGGGTGGACAGATAGCAATCAGCCCCAGCATTTT.

This clonotype appeared many times. The chain links TRBV6-1 to TRBJ1-1; no reliable D call. Germline-derived CDR1 and CDR2 are MNHNS and SASEGT. This CDR3 spans 12 amino acids. Trimming took off 6 bases at V and 0 bases at J, with 5 bases between the two ends. CDR3 sequence (DNA): TGTGCCAGCAGCTGGTTGAACACTGAAGCTTTCTTT. It specifies CASSWLNTEAFF.

This clonotype has only a few counts. The gene calls are TRBV11-3 and TRBJ1-3; D unresolved. Germline CDR1 SGHNT, CDR2 YENEEA. CDR3 size: 14 residues. Trimming took off 5 bases at V and 0 bases at J, with 8 bases between the two ends. The DNA for the CDR3 is TGTGCCAGCAGCGTAGGAACCTCTGGAAACACCATATATTTT. Amino acids: CASSVGTSGNTIYF.

The rearrangement uses TRBV28 and TRBJ2-4; 10 bases fit TRBD1. Germline CDR1 MDHEN, CDR2 SYDVKM. There are 15 residues in the CDR3. Germline trimming cut 4 bases from V and 5 bases from J; bases unmatched to any gene: 5. The CDR3 sequence is CASSSGTGVQNIQYF. In nucleotides, the CDR3 is TGTGCCAGCAGTTCCGGGACAGGGGTCCAAAACATTCAGTACTTC.

The V gene is TRBV5-1, the J gene TRBJ1-1, with TRBD1 as a possible D gene (5 bases). There are 15 residues in the CDR3. Germline loops: CDR1 SGHRS, CDR2 YFSETQ. V gave up 4 bases and J gave up 3 bases, with 16 bases separating them. CDR3 sequence (DNA): TGCGCCAGCAGCGCAAAACAGCCGGGACACACTGAAGCTTTCTTT. It specifies CASSAKQPGHTEAFF.